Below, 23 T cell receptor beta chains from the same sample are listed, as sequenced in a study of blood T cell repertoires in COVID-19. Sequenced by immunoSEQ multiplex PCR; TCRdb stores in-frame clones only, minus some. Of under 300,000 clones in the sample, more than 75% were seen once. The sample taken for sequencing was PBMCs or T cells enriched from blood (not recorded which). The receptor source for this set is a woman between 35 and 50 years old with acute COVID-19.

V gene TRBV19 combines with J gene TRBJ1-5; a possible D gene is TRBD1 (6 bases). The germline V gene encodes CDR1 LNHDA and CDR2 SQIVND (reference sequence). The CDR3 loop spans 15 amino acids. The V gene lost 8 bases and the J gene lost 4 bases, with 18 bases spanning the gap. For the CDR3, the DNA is TGTGCCAGTGACTCCGGACAGAGGGTGAATCAGCCCCAGCATTTT. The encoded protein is CASDSGQRVNQPQHF. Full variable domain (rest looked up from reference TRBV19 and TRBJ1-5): DGGITQSPKYLFRKEGQNVTLSCEQNLNHDAMYWYRQDPGQGLRLIYYSQIVNDFQKGDIAEGYSVSREKKESFPLTVTSAQKNPTAFYLCASDSGQRVNQPQHFGDGTRLSIL.

CDR3 residues: CASRGEYGKLFF. The CDR3 bases are TGTGCCAGCCGAGGAGAATATGGAAAACTGTTTTTT. The chain recombines TRBV2 with TRBJ1-4; no firm D call. Germline values: CDR1 SNHLY, CDR2 FYNNEI. The CDR3 is 12 amino acids. Trimming stripped 8 bases from V and 10 bases from J, with 14 bases between.

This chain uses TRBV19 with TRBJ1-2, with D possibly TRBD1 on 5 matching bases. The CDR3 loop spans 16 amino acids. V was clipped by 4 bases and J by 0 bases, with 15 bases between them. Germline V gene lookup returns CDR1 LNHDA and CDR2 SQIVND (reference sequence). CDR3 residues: CASSSPGLGPNYGYTF. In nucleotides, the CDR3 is TGTGCCAGTAGTAGCCCGGGACTTGGCCCTAACTATGGCTACACCTTC.

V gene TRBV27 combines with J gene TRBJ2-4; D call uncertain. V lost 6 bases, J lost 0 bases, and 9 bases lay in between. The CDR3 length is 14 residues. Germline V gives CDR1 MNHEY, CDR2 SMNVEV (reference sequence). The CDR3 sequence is CASSPTVAKNIQYF. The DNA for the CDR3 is TGTGCCAGCAGCCCCACAGTAGCCAAAAACATTCAGTACTTC.

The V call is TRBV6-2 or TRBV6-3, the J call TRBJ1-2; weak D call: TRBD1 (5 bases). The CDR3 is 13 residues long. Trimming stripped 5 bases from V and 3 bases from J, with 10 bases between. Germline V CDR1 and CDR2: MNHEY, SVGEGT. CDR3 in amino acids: CASSQTGYYGYTF. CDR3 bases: TGTGCCAGCAGTCAAACAGGCTACTATGGCTACACCTTC.

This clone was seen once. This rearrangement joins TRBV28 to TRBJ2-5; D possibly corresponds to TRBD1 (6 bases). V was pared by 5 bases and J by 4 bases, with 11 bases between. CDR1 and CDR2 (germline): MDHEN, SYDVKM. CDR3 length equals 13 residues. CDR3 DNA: TGTGCCAGCAGTGATCAGGGGAGAGAGACCCAGTACTTC. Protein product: CASSDQGRETQYF.

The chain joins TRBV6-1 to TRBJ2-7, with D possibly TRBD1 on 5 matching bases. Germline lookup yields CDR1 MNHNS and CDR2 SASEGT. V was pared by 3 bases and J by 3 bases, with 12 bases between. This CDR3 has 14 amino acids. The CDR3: CASSEQGNVYEQYF. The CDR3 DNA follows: TGTGCCAGCAGTGAGCAGGGAAATGTCTACGAGCAGTACTTC.

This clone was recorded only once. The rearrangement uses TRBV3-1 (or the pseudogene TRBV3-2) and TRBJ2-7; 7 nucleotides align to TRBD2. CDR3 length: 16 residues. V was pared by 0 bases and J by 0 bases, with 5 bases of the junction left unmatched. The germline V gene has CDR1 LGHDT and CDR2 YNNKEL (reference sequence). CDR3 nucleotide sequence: TGTGCCAGCAGCCAAGATCATGGGGGGGGCTCCTACGAGCAGTACTTC. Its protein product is CASSQDHGGGSYEQYF.

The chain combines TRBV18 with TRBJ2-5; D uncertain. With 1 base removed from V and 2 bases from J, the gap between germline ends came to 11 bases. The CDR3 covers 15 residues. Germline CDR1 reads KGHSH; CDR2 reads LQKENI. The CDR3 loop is CASSPLVSSQETQYF. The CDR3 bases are TGTGCCAGCTCACCACTTGTGTCGTCTCAAGAGACCCAGTACTTC.

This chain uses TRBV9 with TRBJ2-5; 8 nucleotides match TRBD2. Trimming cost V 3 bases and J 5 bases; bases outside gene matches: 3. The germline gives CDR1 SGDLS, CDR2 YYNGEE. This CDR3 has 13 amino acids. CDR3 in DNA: TGTGCCAGCAGCGCTAGCGGGTGGGAGACCCAGTACTTC. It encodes CASSASGWETQYF.

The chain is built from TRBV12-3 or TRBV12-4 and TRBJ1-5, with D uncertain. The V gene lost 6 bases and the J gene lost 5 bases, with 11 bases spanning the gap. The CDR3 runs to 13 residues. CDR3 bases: TGTGCCAGCAGCCGGTTTCGTGATCAGCCCCAGCATTTT. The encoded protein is CASSRFRDQPQHF.

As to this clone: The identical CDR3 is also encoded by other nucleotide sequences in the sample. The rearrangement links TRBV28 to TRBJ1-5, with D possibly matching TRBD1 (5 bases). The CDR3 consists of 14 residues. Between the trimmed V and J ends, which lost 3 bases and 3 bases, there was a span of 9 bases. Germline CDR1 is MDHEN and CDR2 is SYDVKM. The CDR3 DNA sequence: TGTGCCAGCAGTTTGGCAGGGATCAATCAGCCCCAGCATTTT. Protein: CASSLAGINQPQHF.

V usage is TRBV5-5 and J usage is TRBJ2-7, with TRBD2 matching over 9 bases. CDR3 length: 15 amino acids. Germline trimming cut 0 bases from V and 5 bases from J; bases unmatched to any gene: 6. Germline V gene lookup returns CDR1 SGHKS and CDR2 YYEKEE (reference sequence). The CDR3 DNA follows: TGTGCCAGCAGCTTGGGGGGACTAGCTTCCCACGAGCAGTACTTC. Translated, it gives CASSLGGLASHEQYF.

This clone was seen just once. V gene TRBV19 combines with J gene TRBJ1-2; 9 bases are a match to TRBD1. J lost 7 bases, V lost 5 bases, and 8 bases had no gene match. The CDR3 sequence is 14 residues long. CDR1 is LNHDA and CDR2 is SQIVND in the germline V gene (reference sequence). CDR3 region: CASSSGTGIRGYTF. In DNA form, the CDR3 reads TGTGCCAGTAGTTCCGGGACAGGGATTCGTGGCTACACCTTC.

The DNA of the CDR3 is TGTGCCAGCAACATCGACAGGGATTGGAATCAGCCCCAGCATTTT. This sequence encodes CASNIDRDWNQPQHF. V is TRBV27 and J is TRBJ1-5, with 7 positions matching TRBD1. Germline lookup yields CDR1 MNHEY and CDR2 SMNVEV (reference sequence). This CDR3 region has 15 residues. Losses at the gene ends were 7 bases for V and 4 bases for J; bases not matched to a gene: 10.

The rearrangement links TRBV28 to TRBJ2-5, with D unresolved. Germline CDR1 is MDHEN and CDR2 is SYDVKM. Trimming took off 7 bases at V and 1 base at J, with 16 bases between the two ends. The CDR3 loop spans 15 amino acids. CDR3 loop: CASTPPQSGQETQYF. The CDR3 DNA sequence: TGTGCCAGCACCCCCCCACAGTCCGGCCAAGAGACCCAGTACTTC.

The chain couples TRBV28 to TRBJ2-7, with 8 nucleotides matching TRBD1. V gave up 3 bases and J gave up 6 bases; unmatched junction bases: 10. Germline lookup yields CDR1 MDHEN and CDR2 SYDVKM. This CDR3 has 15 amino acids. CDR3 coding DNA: TGTGCCAGCAGTTTCAGGGGCAGGGGGCGTCCCGAGCAGTACTTC. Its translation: CASSFRGRGRPEQYF.

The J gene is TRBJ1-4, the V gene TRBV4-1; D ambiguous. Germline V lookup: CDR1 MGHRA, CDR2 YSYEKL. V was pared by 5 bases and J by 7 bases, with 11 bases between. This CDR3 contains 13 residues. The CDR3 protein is CASSLSRPEKLFF. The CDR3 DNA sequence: TGCGCCAGCAGCTTAAGCCGTCCTGAAAAACTGTTTTTT.

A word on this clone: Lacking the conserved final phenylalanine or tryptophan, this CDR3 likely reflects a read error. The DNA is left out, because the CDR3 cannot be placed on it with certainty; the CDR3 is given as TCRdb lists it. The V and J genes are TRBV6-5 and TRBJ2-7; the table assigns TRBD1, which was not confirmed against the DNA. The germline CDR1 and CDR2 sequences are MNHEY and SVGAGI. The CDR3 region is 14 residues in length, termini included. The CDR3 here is CASTQTGARSMAGL.

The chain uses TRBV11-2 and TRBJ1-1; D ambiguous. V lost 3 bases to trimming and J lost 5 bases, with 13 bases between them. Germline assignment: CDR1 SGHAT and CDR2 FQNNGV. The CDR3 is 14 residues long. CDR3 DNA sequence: TGTGCCAGCAGCTTCGGTATTGGGCGTACTGAAGCTTTCTTT. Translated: CASSFGIGRTEAFF.

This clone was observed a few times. Here the CDR3 reads CASSQAGTGGSILGPGELFF. The CDR3 DNA follows: TGTGCCAGCAGCCAAGCGGGGACAGGGGGAAGTATACTTGGGCCCGGGGAGCTGTTTTTT. The V call is TRBV3-1 (or the pseudogene TRBV3-2), the J call TRBJ2-2; 11 nucleotides align to TRBD1. CDR1 is LGHDT, CDR2 YNNKEL, per germline (reference sequence). The V gene end was trimmed by 1 base and the J gene end by 6 bases; junction bases not matched to a gene: 16. The CDR3 is 20 residues long.

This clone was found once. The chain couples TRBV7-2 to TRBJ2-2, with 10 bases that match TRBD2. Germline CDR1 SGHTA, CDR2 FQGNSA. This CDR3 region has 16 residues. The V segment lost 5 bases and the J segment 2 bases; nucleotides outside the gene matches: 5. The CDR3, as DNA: TGTGCCAGCAGCCCCCGGACTAGCGGTAACACCGGGGAGCTGTTTTTT. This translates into CASSPRTSGNTGELFF.

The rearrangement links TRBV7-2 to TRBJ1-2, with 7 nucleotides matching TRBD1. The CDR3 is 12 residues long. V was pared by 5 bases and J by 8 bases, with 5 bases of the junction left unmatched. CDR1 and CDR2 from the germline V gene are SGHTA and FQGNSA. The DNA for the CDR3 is TGTGCCAGCAGCCAAGGGGGCCGGGGCTACACCTTC. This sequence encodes CASSQGGRGYTF. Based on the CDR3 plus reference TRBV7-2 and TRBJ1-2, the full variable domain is GAGVSQSPSNKVTEKGKDVELRCDPISGHTALYWYRQSLGQGLEFLIYFQGNSAPDKSGLPSDRFSAERTGGSVSTLTIQRTQQEDSAVYLCASSQGGRGYTFGSGTRLTVV.